A selection of T cell receptor beta chains follows, all from one sample in a study of beta chain features in type 1 diabetes. The repertoire was sequenced with immunoSEQ multiplex PCR; TCRdb's copy has only in-frame clones and lacks some. In the table there are 250,000 to 300,000 clones, around 22% of which are singletons. What was sequenced was naive CD4+ T cells from blood. The receptors stem from a woman under 40 with type 1 diabetes. The CDR3 runs from the conserved cysteine through the conserved F or W.

V gene	J gene	CDR3 protein
TRBV9	TRBJ2-3	CASSGSGSTDTQYF
TRBV28	TRBJ2-5	CASGDRTRQETQYF
TRBV6-5	TRBJ2-7	CASKTPDSNYEQYF
TRBV6-5	TRBJ2-1	CATETSRDEQFF
TRBV7-3	TRBJ2-4	CASSLGTGGNIQYF
TRBV4-1	TRBJ1-3	CASSQGGRFSGNTIYF
TRBV5-1	TRBJ2-1	CASSDFPSGRYNEQFF
TRBV29-1	TRBJ2-1	CSVVIGSVGEFF
TRBV10-3	TRBJ2-7	CAIKAGGTTGEQYF
TRBV27	TRBJ2-3	CASSSSGRGTDTQYF
TRBV19	TRBJ1-1	CASSTAGEAFF
TRBV28	TRBJ1-2	CASSFNVGGYGYTF
TRBV30	TRBJ2-1	CAWSRQGNEQFF
TRBV19	TRBJ2-3	CASSTQGGTDTQYF
TRBV29-1	TRBJ1-2	CSVEAGTGVYGYTF
TRBV19	TRBJ1-1	CASSQTENTEAFF
TRBV18	TRBJ1-1	CASSPVGYSEAFF
TRBV4-1	TRBJ1-2	CASSQEPPSTGTYGYTF
TRBV2	TRBJ2-7	CASIQGQSGHEQYF
TRBV29-1	TRBJ1-5	CSVEDPNQPQHF
TRBV23-1	TRBJ2-1	CASSQSDRVYYNEQFF
TRBV7-8	TRBJ1-5	CASGPPGGNQPQHF
TRBV7-3	TRBJ2-5	CASSQTSGRAYETQYF
TRBV28	TRBJ2-3	CASSDRDTQYF
TRBV7-3	TRBJ2-3	CASSWGLSDTQYF
TRBV7-9	TRBJ1-2	CASSLDYRVRGYTF
TRBV29-1	TRBJ2-1	CSVWREGMGEQFF
TRBV5-1	TRBJ2-5	CASSLVLGRRETQYF
TRBV20-1	TRBJ2-3	CSARYTDTQYF
TRBV10-3	TRBJ1-1	CAISESGQGGTEAFF
TRBV7-9	TRBJ2-3	CASSLERASTDTQYF
TRBV30	TRBJ1-1	CAWSGEYTEAFF
TRBV5-1	TRBJ2-1	CASSRGSSDEQFF
TRBV29-1	TRBJ2-5	CSVEPGQQETQYF
TRBV19	TRBJ2-3	CATVDRATDTQYF
TRBV7-3	TRBJ2-3	CASSGPNTDTQYF
TRBV29-1	TRBJ2-1	CSVDSAVKGHEQFF
TRBV4-1	TRBJ2-3	CASSYGRLAGGPTDTQYF
TRBV4-2	TRBJ2-4	CASSQRTSGFLAKNIQYF
TRBV18	TRBJ2-1	CASSPSYEQFF
TRBV29-1	TRBJ1-5	CSVLTGPNQPQHF
TRBV29-1	TRBJ2-1	CSVVAGVHRNEQFF
TRBV7-2	TRBJ1-5	CASSLGLNQPQHF
TRBV2	TRBJ2-7	CASSGFRDRGQIRSYEQYF
TRBV5-4	TRBJ2-5	CASSLWTQETQYF
TRBV7-3	TRBJ2-1	CASSPGSSYNEQFF
TRBV2	TRBJ1-2	CASSVGQGAYGYTF
TRBV6-4	TRBJ1-2	CASSERGRPNYGYTF
TRBV7-2	TRBJ1-2	CASSLTGVPYGYTF
TRBV7-8	TRBJ2-1	CASSLRLAVYNEQFF
TRBV28	TRBJ1-1	CASSPSGYGNTEAFF